This T cell receptor (beta chain) was retrieved from a study of blood T cells in healthy people across ages. A second about 7 to 12 cycle PCR used barcoded and J-beta primers. TCRdb re-called the 5' RACE reads with MiXCR, one entry per CDR3 protein. The sample has 700,000 to 1,000,000 distinct CDR3 sequences, under 55% seen once. This CDR3 region has 14 residues. Germline CDR1 and CDR2: SGHNT and YYREEE (reference sequence). V lost 4 bases and J lost 6, with 15 bases in between. Sequenced sample: blood. This clonotype originated in a man aged 60-69 years in good health. The chain employs TRBV5-4 and TRBJ2-3; D ambiguous. The chain's CDR3 is CASSTDTRRDTQYF. CDR3 nucleotides: TGTGCCAGCAGCACCGACACCCGACGGGATACGCAGTATTTT.